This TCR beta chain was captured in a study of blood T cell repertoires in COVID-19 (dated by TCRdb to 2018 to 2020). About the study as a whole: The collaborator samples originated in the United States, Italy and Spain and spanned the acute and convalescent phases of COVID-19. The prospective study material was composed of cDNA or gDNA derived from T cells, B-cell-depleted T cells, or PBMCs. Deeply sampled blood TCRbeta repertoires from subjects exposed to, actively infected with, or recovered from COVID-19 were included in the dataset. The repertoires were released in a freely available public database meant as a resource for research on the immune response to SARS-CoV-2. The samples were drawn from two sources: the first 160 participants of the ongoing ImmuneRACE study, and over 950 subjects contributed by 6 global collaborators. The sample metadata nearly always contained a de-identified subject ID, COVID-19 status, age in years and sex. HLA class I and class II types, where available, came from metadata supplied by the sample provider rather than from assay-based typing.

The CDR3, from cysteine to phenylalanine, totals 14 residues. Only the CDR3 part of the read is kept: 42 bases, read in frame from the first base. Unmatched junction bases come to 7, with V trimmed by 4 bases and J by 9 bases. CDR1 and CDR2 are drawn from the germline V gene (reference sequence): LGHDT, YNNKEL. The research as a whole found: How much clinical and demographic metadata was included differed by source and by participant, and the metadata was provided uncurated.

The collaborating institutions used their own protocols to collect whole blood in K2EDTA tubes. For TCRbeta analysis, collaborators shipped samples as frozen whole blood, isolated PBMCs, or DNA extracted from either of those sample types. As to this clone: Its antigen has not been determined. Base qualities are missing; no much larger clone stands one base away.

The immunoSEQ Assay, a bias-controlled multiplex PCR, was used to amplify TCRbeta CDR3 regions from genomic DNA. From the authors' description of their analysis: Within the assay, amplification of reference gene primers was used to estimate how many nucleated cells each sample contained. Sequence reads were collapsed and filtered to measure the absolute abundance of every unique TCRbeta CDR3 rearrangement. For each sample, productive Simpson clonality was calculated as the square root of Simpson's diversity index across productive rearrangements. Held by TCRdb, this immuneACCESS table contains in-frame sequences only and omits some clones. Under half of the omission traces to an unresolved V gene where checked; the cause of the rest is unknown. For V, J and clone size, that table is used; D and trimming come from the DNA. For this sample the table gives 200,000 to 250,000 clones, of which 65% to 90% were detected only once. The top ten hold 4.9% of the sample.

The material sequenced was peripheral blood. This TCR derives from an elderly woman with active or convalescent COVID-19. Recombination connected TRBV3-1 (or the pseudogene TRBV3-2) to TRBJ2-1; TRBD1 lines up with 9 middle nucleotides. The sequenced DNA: TGTGCCAGCAGCCCGGACAGGGGATACGGTGAGCAGTTCTTC. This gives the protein CASSPDRGYGEQFF.